This entry describes one TCR beta chain. Its cognate antigen is unknown. This entry comes from a study of cytomegalovirus exposure and HLA in healthy donors. Study background: T cells numbering about 179 million yielded 117 million unique TCR beta sequences in an earlier analysis. Findings of the study overall: One later analysis reportedly identified an Asian-associated ancestry cluster that showed fewer N-insertions than the approximately 700-donor mean. The study flagged about 150 TCR beta chains as cytomegalovirus-associated. According to an earlier analysis, most TCR beta V segments yielded productive rearrangements about 90% or about 30% of the time.

The CDR3 spans 15 residues. The PCR was carried out with 60 Vbeta primers and 13 Jbeta primers. Repertoires were generated with immunoSEQ multiplex PCR, while TCRdb's copy carries only in-frame clones and drops some. Here the sample spans about 100,000 clones, about 80% being singletons. The receptor comes from a man aged 35-49 years in good health and CMV-seronegative. This sequence joins TRBV21-1 and TRBJ1-3; the DNA was not used to check the table's D call, TRBD1. TRBV21-1 is annotated as a pseudogene. Material: PBMCs. The CDR3 protein is CASSKALITVNTIYF. The CDR3 DNA sequence: TGTGCCAGCAGCAAAGCGCTAATAACAGTAAACACCATATATTTT.